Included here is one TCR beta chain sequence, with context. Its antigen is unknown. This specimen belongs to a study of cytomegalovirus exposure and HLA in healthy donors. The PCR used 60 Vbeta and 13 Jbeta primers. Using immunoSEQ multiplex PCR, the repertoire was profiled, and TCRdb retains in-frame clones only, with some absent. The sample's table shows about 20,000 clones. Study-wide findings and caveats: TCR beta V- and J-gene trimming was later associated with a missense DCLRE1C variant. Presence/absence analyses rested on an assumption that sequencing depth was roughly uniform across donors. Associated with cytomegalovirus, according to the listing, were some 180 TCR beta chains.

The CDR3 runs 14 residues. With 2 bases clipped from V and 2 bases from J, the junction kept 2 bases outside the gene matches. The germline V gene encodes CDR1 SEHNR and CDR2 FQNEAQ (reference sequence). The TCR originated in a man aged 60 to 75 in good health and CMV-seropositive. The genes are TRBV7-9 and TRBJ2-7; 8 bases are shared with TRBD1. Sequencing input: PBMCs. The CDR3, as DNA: TGTGCCAGCAGCTTACCAGGGGGCGCCTACGAGCAGTACTTC. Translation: CASSLPGGAYEQYF.